This T cell receptor beta chain came from a study of blood T cell repertoires in COVID-19. About the research overall: The analysed material was cDNA or gDNA that came from T cells, B-cell-depleted T cells, or PBMCs.

Libraries were prepared by immunoSEQ multiplex PCR; TCRdb keeps only in-frame clonotypes and omits some of them. Of 15,000 to 20,000 clones listed, about 88% are singletons. CDR1 is MDHEN and CDR2 is SYDVKM in the germline V gene. V trimming: 4 bases; J trimming: 9 bases; junction bases outside the gene matches: 9. The CDR3 spans 14 residues. The rearrangement links TRBV28 to TRBJ2-5; the match to TRBD1 covers 9 bases. The source is a man in his fifties or sixties with active COVID-19. Sample: peripheral blood. The CDR3 sequence: CASSSTGGQRAQYF. The DNA of the CDR3 is TGTGCCAGCAGTTCCACAGGGGGCCAAAGGGCCCAGTACTTC.